Listed below are T cell receptor beta chains from one sample, sequenced in a study of blood T cell repertoires in COVID-19. Sequencing was performed with immunoSEQ multiplex PCR; in TCRdb, only in-frame clones are kept and a portion is missing. The data hold over 100,000 clones, with about nine tenths observed a single time. Sequencing was done on a sample of peripheral blood. The receptors here all came from a man aged 18 to 29 with acute or convalescent COVID-19. The CDR3 runs from the conserved cysteine through the conserved F or W. The D gene is left open where the match is weak. Not every row has a clone size; where given, it reads once, few, many or a size class.

j_call d_call v_call clone_size cdr3_nt cdr3_aa
TRBJ1-1 . TRBV5-1 . TGCGCCAGCAGCTTGGATCTCCACACAGGGCTTGGCACTGAAGCTTTCTTT CASSLDLHTGLGTEAFF
TRBJ1-1 TRBD1 TRBV4-1 once TGCGCCAGCAGCCGAGTGCCGGGACAGGTGAACACTGAAGCTTTCTTT CASSRVPGQVNTEAFF
TRBJ2-1 TRBD1 TRBV5-5 . TGTGCCAGCAGCTTACGGACAGGGGAAACCCCCTACAATGAGCAGTTCTTC CASSLRTGETPYNEQFF
TRBJ2-2 TRBD2 TRBV5-1 . TGCGCCAGCAGCTTGACTAGCGGCCCCGGGGAGCTGTTTTTT CASSLTSGPGELFF
TRBJ2-7 TRBD2 TRBV27 . TGTGCCAGCAGCCGGGGACTAGCGGGGACCGGCTACGAGCAGTACTTC CASSRGLAGTGYEQYF
TRBJ2-2 TRBD1 TRBV27 . TGTGCCAGCAGTCCCATCCGCTGGGGACAGGGGATAACCGGGGAGCTGTTTTTT CASSPIRWGQGITGELFF
TRBJ2-1 . TRBV5-1 . TGCGCCAGCAGCTTCGAAGGGGCAGGGTCCTACAATGAGCAGTTCTTC CASSFEGAGSYNEQFF
TRBJ1-1 . TRBV4-1 . TGCGCCAGCAGCCAAGAACACAACGAGGGAACTGAAGCTTTCTTT CASSQEHNEGTEAFF
TRBJ2-6 . TRBV19 . TGTGCCAGTAGTATATACAGGGTCTCTGGGGCCAACGTCCTGACTTTC CASSIYRVSGANVLTF
TRBJ1-1 . TRBV6-5 . TGTGCCAGCAGTTACGGCAGAAACACTGAAGCTTTCTTT CASSYGRNTEAFF
TRBJ1-2 . TRBV30 . TGTGCCTCCTCCAACGGGAACTATGGCTACACCTTC CASSNGNYGYTF
TRBJ1-5 TRBD1 TRBV9 . TGTGCCAGCAGCGTAGGGACAGGGTTAAGCAATCAGCCCCAGCATTTT CASSVGTGLSNQPQHF
TRBJ1-1 . TRBV9 . TGTGCCAGCAGCGTATCCCCGAACAGGGCTGGAACTGAAGCTTTCTTT CASSVSPNRAGTEAFF
TRBJ1-1 . TRBV10-3 . TGTGCCATCAGTGAGGGGGAGGTCCGTTGGAGCGGGGCTTTCTTT CAISEGEVRWSGAFF
TRBJ2-5 TRBD2 TRBV7-8 . TGTGCCAGCAGCTTAGAGCTCGCTAGCGGGAGTAGAGAGACCCAGTACTTC CASSLELASGSRETQYF
TRBJ2-1 . TRBV9 . TGTGCCAGCAGCCCCCAAATTGGGAGTAGCGCCAACCACAATGAGCAGTTCTTC CASSPQIGSSANHNEQFF
TRBJ2-2 . TRBV4-1 . TGCGCCAGCAGCCAAGGCGACCTAGGGGCCACCGGGGAGCTGTTTTTT CASSQGDLGATGELFF
TRBJ2-1 TRBD2 TRBV5-1 . TGCGCCAGCAGCTCCGGGACTAGCGGGCTCTTTACTCATGAGCAGTTCTTC CASSSGTSGLFTHEQFF
TRBJ1-1 . TRBV7-9 . TGTGCCAGCAGCCGAAGCACCTCGAACACTGAAGCTTTCTTT CASSRSTSNTEAFF
TRBJ1-2 . TRBV5-4 . TGTGCCAGCAGCTTGCTTCTGGACTCCGCAAAGGGTGGCTACACCTTC CASSLLLDSAKGGYTF
TRBJ1-1 . TRBV2 . TGTGCCAGCAGTGAAGAACAGAACACTGAAGCTTTCTTT CASSEEQNTEAFF
TRBJ1-3 . TRBV5-4 . TGTGCCAGCAGGGATATCGGGGGAAACACCATATATTTT CASRDIGGNTIYF
TRBJ1-1 . TRBV5-1 . TGCGCCAGCAGGCGGACAGCCCTACCTATGAACACTGAAGCTTTCTTT CASRRTALPMNTEAFF
TRBJ2-2 TRBD2 TRBV4-2 . TGTGCCAGCAGCCAACATGTACCGGGAGGGCCAAACACCGGGGAGCTGTTTTTT CASSQHVPGGPNTGELFF
TRBJ1-5 TRBD1 TRBV15 . TGTGCCACCAGCAGACAGCCGGGACAGCTTAGCAATCAGCCCCAGCATTTT CATSRQPGQLSNQPQHF
TRBJ1-6 . TRBV27 . TGTGCCAGCAGTTTATCTCAGGTTTCCCTGGATTCACCCCTCCACTTT CASSLSQVSLDSPLHF
TRBJ2-1 TRBD1 TRBV5-1 . TGCGCCAGCAGCCCGACAGGGGCCATCTACAATGAGCAGTTCTTC CASSPTGAIYNEQFF
TRBJ1-1 . TRBV9 . TGTGCCAGCAGCGTAGAAGGAGGGAAAGCTTTCTTT CASSVEGGKAFF
TRBJ1-6 . TRBV14 . TGTGCCAGCAGCCAAGAGGGGCGGAGCTCCTATAATTCACCCCTCCACTTT CASSQEGRSSYNSPLHF
TRBJ1-4 TRBD1 TRBV19 . TGTGCCAGTAGTACCCGGGACAGCCACTTCCAGAATGAAAAACTGTTTTTT CASSTRDSHFQNEKLFF
TRBJ2-1 TRBD2 TRBV6-5 . TGTGCCAGCAGTTATACTCCAGGGACTAACAATGAGCAGTTCTTC CASSYTPGTNNEQFF
TRBJ1-5 . TRBV9 . TGTGCCAGCAGCGGGGGGGGCAGTAGCAATCAGCCCCAGCATTTT CASSGGGSSNQPQHF
TRBJ1-1 . TRBV5-1 . TGCGCCAGCAGCCTTGGACGGGGGGGCACTGAAGCTTTCTTT CASSLGRGGTEAFF
TRBJ1-1 TRBD1 TRBV13 . TGTGCCAGCAGCATGAAAACAGGGGTGAACACTGAAGCTTTCTTT CASSMKTGVNTEAFF
TRBJ2-5 . TRBV11-2 . TGTGCCAGCAGCTTAGATCAAGGAGTGCGGGCGGGTAAAGAGACCCAGTACTTC CASSLDQGVRAGKETQYF
TRBJ2-7 TRBD1 TRBV19 . TGTGCCAGTAGCTCGACAGGGAGCTCCTACGAGCAGTACTTC CASSSTGSSYEQYF
TRBJ2-3 TRBD1 TRBV6-2/TRBV6-3 . TGTGCCAGCAGTTCCCGGACAGGGGCCTACACAGATACGCAGTATTTT CASSSRTGAYTDTQYF
TRBJ2-1 TRBD2 TRBV5-4 . TGTGCCAGCAGCTACCGGGGCGGGAGGCTCTGGGCGAATGAGCAGTTCTTC CASSYRGGRLWANEQFF
TRBJ1-6 . TRBV5-4 . TGTGCCAGCAGCTTGGAACAGGGTAATTCACCCCTCCACTTT CASSLEQGNSPLHF
TRBJ1-1 . TRBV7-6 . TGTGCCAGCAGCTTAGTTGACACCCGAATTGATGAAGCTTTCTTT CASSLVDTRIDEAFF
TRBJ2-5 . TRBV5-1 . TGCGCCAGCAGACAGGAGCCCCAAGAGACCCAGTACTTC CASRQEPQETQYF
TRBJ1-1 . TRBV7-9 . TGTGCCAGCAGCCTACCCCCGGACAGGAACACTGAAGCTTTCTTT CASSLPPDRNTEAFF
TRBJ1-2 . TRBV12-3/TRBV12-4 . TGTGCCAGCAGTTTCTTGGGGAGCTATGGCTACACCTTC CASSFLGSYGYTF
TRBJ1-5 TRBD1 TRBV6-6 . TGTGCCAGCACCATGGCAGGGGGTGTGCAGCCCCAGCATTTT CASTMAGGVQPQHF
TRBJ2-4 TRBD1 TRBV6-5 . TGTGCCAGCAGTTCCAGGGACAGCAAAAACATTCAGTACTTC CASSSRDSKNIQYF
TRBJ1-6 . TRBV10-2 . TGCGCCACCTGGGGCAGGGTGAAAAGCTCCTATAATTCACCCCTCCACTTT CATWGRVKSSYNSPLHF
TRBJ1-2 . TRBV5-4 . TGTGCCAGCAGCCCATCTGGAGGGTTACCCAACTATGGCTACACCTTC CASSPSGGLPNYGYTF
TRBJ1-1 TRBD1 TRBV3-1/TRBV3-2 . TGTGCCAGCAGCCTTTCCGGGACAGTAAACACTGAAGCTTTCTTT CASSLSGTVNTEAFF
TRBJ2-1 TRBD1 TRBV3-1/TRBV3-2 . TGTGCCAGCAGCCTGAGTGGAGGACAGGGATGGAATGAGCAGTTCTTC CASSLSGGQGWNEQFF
TRBJ2-7 . TRBV23-1 . TGCGCCAGCAGTCAATACGGGGCGGGGAATAGCTACGAGCAGTACTTC CASSQYGAGNSYEQYF
TRBJ1-2 . TRBV24-1 . TGTGCCACCAGTGAGTACAGGTTCCATGGCTACACCTTC CATSEYRFHGYTF
TRBJ1-1 . TRBV27 once TGTGCCAGCGGGAAAACAGGGAACACTGAAGCTTTCTTT CASGKTGNTEAFF
TRBJ1-1 . TRBV6-5 . TGTGCCAGCGGGGCAAACAGGGAGAGGAACACTGAAGCTTTCTTT CASGANRERNTEAFF
TRBJ1-2 . TRBV7-2 once TGTGCCAGCAGCTCCGGGACAAACTATGGCTACACCTTC CASSSGTNYGYTF
TRBJ1-1 TRBD1 TRBV6-6 . TGTGCCAGCAGGCCCGGGACAGGGTATGGCACTGAAGCTTTCTTT CASRPGTGYGTEAFF
TRBJ1-2 . TRBV21-1 . TGTGCCAGCAGCAATGGCGTTGACCAGGGGCAGCCTAACTATGGCTACACCTTC CASSNGVDQGQPNYGYTF
TRBJ2-5 . TRBV12-3/TRBV12-4 . TGTGCCAGCAGCGGACACAACCAAGAGACCCAGTACTTC CASSGHNQETQYF
TRBJ2-7 TRBD2 TRBV30 . TGTGCCTACGGGGCGGGAGGTGGGTACGAGCAGTACTTC CAYGAGGGYEQYF
TRBJ1-3 . TRBV18 . TGTGCCAGCTCACCTATCAGCGACTCTGGAAACACCATATATTTT CASSPISDSGNTIYF
TRBJ1-5 TRBD1 TRBV10-1 . TGCGCCAGCAGCCCGAAGGGACAGATCAATCAGCCCCAGCATTTT CASSPKGQINQPQHF